These 17 T cell receptor beta chains were sequenced from one sample in a study of cytomegalovirus exposure and HLA in healthy donors. The PCR had 60 Vbeta and 13 Jbeta primers. Some clones are missing from TCRdb's copy, which holds only in-frame ones; the method was immunoSEQ multiplex PCR. Counted here are 100,000 to 120,000 clones, 78% occurring once; the ten biggest clones make up roughly 1.2%. The sample taken for sequencing was PBMCs. The origin of the receptors is a man between 25 and 39 years old in good health and CMV-seronegative.

V and J are TRBV9 and TRBJ2-7, with D perhaps TRBD2 (5 bases). There are 13 residues in the CDR3. Germline lookup yields CDR1 SGDLS and CDR2 YYNGEE. V shed 5 bases and J shed 2 bases, with 11 bases lying between them. In DNA form, the CDR3 reads TGTGCCAGCAGATCAGACGGGGCCTACGAGCAGTACTTC. Amino acid sequence: CASRSDGAYEQYF.

V is TRBV15 and J is TRBJ2-7; a possible D gene is TRBD1 (5 bases). Germline loops: CDR1 LNHNV, CDR2 YYDKDF (reference sequence). The length of the CDR3 is 12 residues. V was pared by 5 bases and J by 0 bases, with 5 bases between. In DNA, the CDR3 is TGTGCCACCAGCGGGGCCTCCTACGAGCAGTACTTC. It specifies CATSGASYEQYF.

This chain connects TRBV4-1 to TRBJ1-6, with D hard to call. The germline V gene has CDR1 MGHRA and CDR2 YSYEKL. V lost 0 bases and J lost 6, with 12 bases in between. The CDR3 totals 16 residues. Here the CDR3 DNA reads TGCGCCAGCAGCCAAGATTCGAGAGGAACTAATTCACCCCTCCACTTT. It specifies CASSQDSRGTNSPLHF.

The chain couples TRBV5-4 to TRBJ2-1; 9 nucleotides match TRBD2. From germline, CDR1 is SGHNT and CDR2 YYREEE (reference sequence). J gave up 0 bases and V 0 bases, and 4 bases lay outside the gene matches. The CDR3 consists of 17 residues. CDR3 nucleotide sequence: TGTGCCAGCAGCTTGGTGGCGGGGGGGAGCTCCTACAATGAGCAGTTCTTC. Protein product: CASSLVAGGSSYNEQFF. The variable domain in full, with the rest retrieved from reference TRBV5-4 and TRBJ2-1, is ETGVTQSPTHLIKTRGQQVTLRCSSQSGHNTVSWYQQALGQGPQFIFQYYREEENGRGNFPPRFSGLQFPNYSSELNVNALELDDSALYLCASSLVAGGSSYNEQFFGPGTRLTVL.

V and J are TRBV18 and TRBJ1-2; maybe TRBD1 (5 bases). V lost 3 bases, J lost 0 bases, and 11 bases lay in between. This CDR3 contains 15 residues. The germline CDR1 and CDR2 sequences are KGHSH and LQKENI. CDR3 residues: CASSPTTETNYGYTF. Here the CDR3 DNA reads TGTGCCAGCTCACCTACGACAGAAACTAACTATGGCTACACCTTC.

The chain employs TRBV2 and TRBJ1-4, with D possibly matching TRBD1 (5 bases). Trimming took off 1 base at V and 2 bases at J, with 8 bases between the two ends. The CDR3 runs 15 residues. The germline CDR1 and CDR2 sequences are SNHLY and FYNNEI. DNA for the CDR3: TGTGCCAGCAGTGAAGGGACAAGTACTAATGAAAAACTGTTTTTT. Translating it yields CASSEGTSTNEKLFF. Full variable domain (outside the CDR3, taken from reference TRBV2 and TRBJ1-4): EPEVTQTPSHQVTQMGQEVILRCVPISNHLYFYWYRQILGQKVEFLVSFYNNEISEKSEIFDDQFSVERPDGSNFTLKIRSTKLEDSAMYFCASSEGTSTNEKLFFGSGTQLSVL.

The V and J genes are TRBV7-8 and TRBJ2-7, with 8 bases aligning to TRBD1. CDR3 length equals 15 residues. Germline loops: CDR1 SGHVS, CDR2 FQNEAQ. The junction had 3 bases not matched to a gene; V was cut back by 2 bases and J by 0 bases. CDR3 nucleotides: TGTGCCAGCAGCTTACCGGGACAGGCCTCCTACGAGCAGTACTTC. Translation gives CASSLPGQASYEQYF.

This sequence joins TRBV9 and TRBJ2-3; TRBD2 agrees at 8 bases. Germline V gene lookup returns CDR1 SGDLS and CDR2 YYNGEE. The V and J ends lost 0 bases and 0 bases, in that order; junction bases with no gene match: 6. The CDR3 runs 17 residues. The CDR3 loop is CASSVGAGVVSTDTQYF. DNA for the CDR3: TGTGCCAGCAGCGTAGGAGCGGGGGTTGTAAGCACAGATACGCAGTATTTT.

Only a few counts were recorded for this clone. The chain recombines TRBV5-6 with TRBJ1-2; possibly TRBD1 for D (5 bases). Germline CDR1 reads SGHDT; CDR2 reads YYEEEE. Trimming stripped 4 bases from V and 8 bases from J, with 18 bases between. CDR3 length equals 14 residues. The CDR3, as DNA: TGTGCCAGCAGCCTCCGGCCGCGGGGGTCGGGCTACACCTTC. This encodes CASSLRPRGSGYTF. The variable domain in full, completed from reference TRBV5-6 and TRBJ1-2, reads DAGVTQSPTHLIKTRGQQVTLRCSPKSGHDTVSWYQQALGQGPQFIFQYYEEEERQRGNFPDRFSGHQFPNYSSELNVNALLLGDSALYLCASSLRPRGSGYTFGSGTRLTVV.

This clone has just a few counts. The CDR3 DNA sequence: TGCGCCAGCAGCCAAGAGCCACGAGGGCTCTATGGCTACACCTTC. Its translation is CASSQEPRGLYGYTF. V usage is TRBV4-3 and J usage is TRBJ1-2; D uncertain. This CDR3 is 15 amino acids long. V shed 0 bases and J shed 4 bases, with 12 bases lying between them. Germline loops: CDR1 LGHNA, CDR2 YSLEER.

This clone was detected only a few times. The chain uses TRBV6-5 and TRBJ1-5, with 7 positions matching TRBD1. The CDR3 totals 14 residues. CDR1 is MNHEY and CDR2 is SVGAGI in the germline V gene. J lost 5 bases, V lost 5 bases, and 6 bases had no gene match. CDR3 coding DNA: TGTGCCAGCAGTCGTGACAGGGCGGATCAGCCCCAGCATTTT. It codes for CASSRDRADQPQHF.

The chain is built from TRBV18 and TRBJ2-2; D is ambiguous. The CDR3 spans 14 residues. V gave up 3 bases and J gave up 5 bases, with 10 bases separating them. Germline values: CDR1 KGHSH, CDR2 LQKENI. The CDR3 nucleotides read TGTGCCAGCTCACCCCGTAGTGATACCGGGGAGCTGTTTTTT. It codes for CASSPRSDTGELFF.

CDR3 sequence: CASSQGVARVRYEQYF. CDR3 bases: TGCGCCAGCAGCCAAGGCGTAGCCAGGGTCCGCTACGAGCAGTACTTC. The chain is built from TRBV4-3 and TRBJ2-7; a weak D match, TRBD1 (5 bases). CDR1 is LGHNA and CDR2 is YSLEER in the germline V gene. This CDR3 is 16 amino acids long. V lost 1 base to trimming and J lost 3 bases, with 16 bases between them.

The V call is TRBV10-3, the J call TRBJ2-3; TRBD2 is a possible D gene (5 bases). The germline V gene has CDR1 ENHRY and CDR2 SYGVKD. Trimming cost V 5 bases and J 0 bases, with 9 bases left between them. The CDR3 runs 14 residues. The CDR3 DNA follows: TGTGCCATCAGTCCAGCGGTTAGCACAGATACGCAGTATTTT. Protein sequence: CAISPAVSTDTQYF.

V usage is TRBV29-1 and J usage is TRBJ2-3; D ambiguous. V was cut by 4 bases and J by 0 bases, with 14 bases left in between. The CDR3 is 15 residues long. CDR1 SQVTM and CDR2 ANQGSEA come from the germline V gene. CDR3 nucleotides: TGCAGCGTTGCTCGTAGTGGTACTAGCACAGATACGCAGTATTTT. Its translation: CSVARSGTSTDTQYF.

This sequence joins TRBV19 and TRBJ2-2; 11 nucleotides agree with TRBD2. The CDR3 has 16 residues. Germline CDR1 reads LNHDA; CDR2 reads SQIVND (reference sequence). The V segment lost 0 bases and the J segment 6 bases; nucleotides outside the gene matches: 3. This CDR3 is CASSIETSGSAGELFF. In DNA form, the CDR3 reads TGTGCCAGTAGTATAGAAACTAGCGGGAGTGCCGGGGAGCTGTTTTTT. Looking up the rest from reference TRBV19 and TRBJ2-2 gives the full variable domain: DGGITQSPKYLFRKEGQNVTLSCEQNLNHDAMYWYRQDPGQGLRLIYYSQIVNDFQKGDIAEGYSVSREKKESFPLTVTSAQKNPTAFYLCASSIETSGSAGELFFGEGSRLTVL.

V and J are TRBV5-1 and TRBJ1-2; weak D call: TRBD1 (5 bases). V lost 0 bases and J 7 bases, leaving 13 bases between the germline ends. Germline values: CDR1 SGHRS, CDR2 YFSETQ. This CDR3 is 14 amino acids long. CDR3 residues: CASSLAKGASGYTF. The CDR3 DNA reads as TGCGCCAGCAGCTTGGCCAAAGGGGCCAGTGGCTACACCTTC. The full variable domain, its missing parts supplied by reference TRBV5-1 and TRBJ1-2, is KAGVTQTPRYLIKTRGQQVTLSCSPISGHRSVSWYQQTPGQGLQFLFEYFSETQRNKGNFPGRFSGRQFSNSRSEMNVSTLELGDSALYLCASSLAKGASGYTFGSGTRLTVV.